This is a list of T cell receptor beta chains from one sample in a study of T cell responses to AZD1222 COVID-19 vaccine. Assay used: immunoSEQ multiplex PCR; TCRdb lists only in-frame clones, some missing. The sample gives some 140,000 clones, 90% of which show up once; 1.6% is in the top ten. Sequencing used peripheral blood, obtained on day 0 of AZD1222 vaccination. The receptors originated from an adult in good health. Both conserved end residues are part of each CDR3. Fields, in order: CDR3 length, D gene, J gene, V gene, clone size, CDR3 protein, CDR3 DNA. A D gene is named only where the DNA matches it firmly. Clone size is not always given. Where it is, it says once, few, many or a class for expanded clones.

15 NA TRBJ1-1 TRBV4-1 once CASSQVGRTNTEAFF TGCGCCAGCAGCCAAGTGGGCAGGACAAACACTGAAGCTTTCTTT
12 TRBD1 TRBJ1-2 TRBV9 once CASSLPGTGFSF TGTGCCAGCAGCTTACCCGGGACAGGCTTCTCCTTC
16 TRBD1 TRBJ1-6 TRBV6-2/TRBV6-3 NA CASSPQDRGFDSPLHF TGTGCCAGCAGTCCCCAGGACAGGGGGTTTGATTCACCCCTCCACTTT
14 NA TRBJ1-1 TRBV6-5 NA CASSYRAPNTEAFF TGTGCCAGCAGTTATCGGGCGCCGAACACTGAAGCTTTCTTT
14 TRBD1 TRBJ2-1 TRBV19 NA CASKGTGTYNEQFF TGTGCCAGTAAAGGGACAGGGACCTACAATGAGCAGTTCTTC
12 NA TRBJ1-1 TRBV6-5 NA CASRPTISGAFF TGTGCCAGCAGACCGACAATATCGGGTGCTTTCTTT
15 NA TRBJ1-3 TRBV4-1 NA CASSPLGGLGNTIYF TGCGCCAGCAGCCCCCTCGGGGGGCTTGGAAACACCATATATTTT
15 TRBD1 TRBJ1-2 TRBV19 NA CASSIDHRTGMGYTF TGTGCCAGTAGTATAGATCACCGGACAGGGATGGGCTACACCTTC
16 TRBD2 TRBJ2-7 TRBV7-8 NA CASSLGGSGGGYEQYF TGTGCCAGCAGCTTAGGTGGTAGCGGGGGGGGCTACGAGCAGTACTTC
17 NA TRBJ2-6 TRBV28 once CASTTNRRPGGANVLTF TGTGCCAGCACCACGAACCGGCGACCAGGTGGGGCCAACGTCCTGACTTTC
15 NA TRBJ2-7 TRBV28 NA CASSFPPDSSYEQYF TGTGCCAGCAGTTTCCCCCCGGACAGCTCCTACGAGCAGTACTTC
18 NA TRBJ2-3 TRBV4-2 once CASSQETGVNRDTDTQYF TGTGCCAGCAGCCAAGAAACTGGCGTGAACAGGGACACAGATACGCAGTATTTT
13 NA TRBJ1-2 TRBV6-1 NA CASSEVGENGYTF TGTGCCAGCAGTGAAGTCGGGGAAAATGGCTACACCTTC
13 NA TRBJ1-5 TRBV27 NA CASSRARGQPQHF TGTGCCAGCAGTCGCGCGAGGGGTCAGCCCCAGCATTTT
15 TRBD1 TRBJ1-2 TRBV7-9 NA CASSHGTTGGLGYTF TGTGCCAGCAGCCACGGGACGACAGGGGGACTCGGGTACACCTTC
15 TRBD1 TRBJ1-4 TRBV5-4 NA CASSWKGGTNEKLFF TGTGCCAGCAGCTGGAAAGGGGGCACTAATGAAAAACTGTTTTTT
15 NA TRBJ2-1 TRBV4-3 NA CASSQDGLAGNEQFF TGCGCCAGCAGCCAAGATGGGCTGGCGGGAAATGAGCAGTTCTTC
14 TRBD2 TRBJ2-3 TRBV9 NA CASSVVSGADTQYF TGTGCCAGCAGCGTAGTTAGCGGGGCAGATACGCAGTATTTT
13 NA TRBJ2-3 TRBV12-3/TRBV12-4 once CATSLSGQGTQYF TGTGCCACCTCACTGAGCGGGCAGGGTACGCAGTATTTT
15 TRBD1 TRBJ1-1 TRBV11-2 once CASSSGTARGTEAFF TGTGCCAGCAGCTCAGGGACAGCCCGGGGGACTGAAGCTTTCTTT
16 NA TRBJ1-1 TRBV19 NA CASSIALRVLNTEAFF TGTGCCAGTAGTATTGCCCTCAGGGTCCTGAACACTGAAGCTTTCTTT
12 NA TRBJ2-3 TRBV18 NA CASSPGTDTQYF TGTGCCAGCTCACCAGGCACAGATACGCAGTATTTT
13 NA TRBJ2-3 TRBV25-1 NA CASSEASEDTQYF TGTGCCAGCAGTGAGGCTAGCGAAGATACGCAGTATTTT
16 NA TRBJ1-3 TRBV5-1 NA CASIIRGRNSGNTIYF TGCGCCAGCATTATCAGGGGTAGAAACTCTGGAAACACCATATATTTT
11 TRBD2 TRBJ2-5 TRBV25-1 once CASSALAGAYF TGTGCCAGCAGTGCACTAGCGGGGGCGTACTTC
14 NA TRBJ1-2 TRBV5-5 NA CASSAGSSLLGYTF TGTGCCAGCAGCGCGGGGTCTTCCCTTTTGGGCTACACCTTC
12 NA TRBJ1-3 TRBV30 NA CAWSVLLNTIYF TGTGCCTGGAGTGTTTTGTTAAACACCATATATTTT
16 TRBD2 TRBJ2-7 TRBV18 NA CASSPLAGTSDYEQYF TGTGCCAGCTCACCACTCGCGGGGACTAGCGACTACGAGCAGTACTTC
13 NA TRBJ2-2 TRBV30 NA CAWTALMGGELFF TGTGCCTGGACCGCTCTAATGGGCGGGGAGCTGTTTTTT
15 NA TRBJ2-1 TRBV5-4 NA CASSLRGSYYNEQFF TGTGCCAGCAGCTTGAGAGGGAGCTACTACAATGAGCAGTTCTTC
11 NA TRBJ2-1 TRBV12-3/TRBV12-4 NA CASTASNEQFF TGTGCCAGCACCGCCTCCAATGAGCAGTTCTTC
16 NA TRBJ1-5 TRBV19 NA CASSIIRGRSNQPQHF TGTGCCAGTAGTATAATTCGGGGGAGGTCAAATCAGCCCCAGCATTTT
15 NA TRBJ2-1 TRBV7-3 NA CASSLGLDYINEQFF TGTGCCAGCAGCTTAGGATTAGATTACATCAATGAGCAGTTCTTC
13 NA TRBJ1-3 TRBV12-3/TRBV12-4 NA CANTAFSGNTIYF TGTGCCAATACAGCCTTTAGCGGAAACACCATATATTTT
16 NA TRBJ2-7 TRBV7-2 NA CASSLDRARSRVEQYF TGTGCCAGCAGCTTAGACCGGGCCAGATCAAGGGTCGAGCAGTACTTC
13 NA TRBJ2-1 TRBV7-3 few CASSFSGNNEQFF TGTGCCAGCAGCTTCTCAGGAAACAATGAGCAGTTCTTC
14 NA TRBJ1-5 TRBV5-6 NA CASSPGRNNQPQHF TGTGCCAGCAGCCCAGGAAGGAACAATCAGCCCCAGCATTTT